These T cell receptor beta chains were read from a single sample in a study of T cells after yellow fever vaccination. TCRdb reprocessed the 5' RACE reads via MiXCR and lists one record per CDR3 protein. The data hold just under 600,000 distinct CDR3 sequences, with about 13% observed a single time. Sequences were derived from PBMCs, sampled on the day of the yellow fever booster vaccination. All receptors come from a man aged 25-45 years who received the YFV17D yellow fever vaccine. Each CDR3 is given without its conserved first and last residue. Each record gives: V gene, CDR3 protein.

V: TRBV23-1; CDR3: ASSQSRPLTSRTTGEQF
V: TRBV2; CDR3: ASSVSSWETQY
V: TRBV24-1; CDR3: ATSMSTDTQY
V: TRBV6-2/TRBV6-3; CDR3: ASTREFKAF
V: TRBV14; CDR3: ASSQDPLGTEAF
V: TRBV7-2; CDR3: ASSLLRQDSYNEQF
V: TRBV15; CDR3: ATSRPSGASYNEQF
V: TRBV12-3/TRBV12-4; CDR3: ASSLSSPTISGDTQY
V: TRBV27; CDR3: ASRTWGGGYT
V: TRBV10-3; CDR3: AMGTSGNYNEQF
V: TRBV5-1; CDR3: ASSLGTGLNEQY
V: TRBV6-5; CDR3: ASSSPRLAGEVEQF
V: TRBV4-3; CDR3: ASSQVGGNPTGELF
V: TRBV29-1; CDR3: SVPLSTEDYYGYT
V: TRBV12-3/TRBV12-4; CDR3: ASRHTSVGDDTQY
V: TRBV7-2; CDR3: ASSLGAPRSEAF
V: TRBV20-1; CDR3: SARDTAGGPNEQF
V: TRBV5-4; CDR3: ASSHRLSHTGELF
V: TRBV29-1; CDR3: SVVGTENTEAF
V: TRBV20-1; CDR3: SARGALPTDTQY
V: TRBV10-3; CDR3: AISDPGQSYEQY
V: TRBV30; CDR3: ACRLAGSSQY
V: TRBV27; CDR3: ASSLRAWRGVRISEQY
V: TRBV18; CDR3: ASSPPQADTQY
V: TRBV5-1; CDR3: ASSQRDLTPYEQY
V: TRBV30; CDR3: AWSPPGQGGFWTQY
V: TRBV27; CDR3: ASSSVRFRDRGDQY
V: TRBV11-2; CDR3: ASSQGGAKNIQY
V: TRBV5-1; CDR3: ASSFLDRAEAF
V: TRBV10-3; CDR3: AISAGDSPLH
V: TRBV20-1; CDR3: SAPLSRSTDTQY
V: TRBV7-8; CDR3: ASSLGTSNTEAF
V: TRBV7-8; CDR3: ASSLNGWSRQETQY
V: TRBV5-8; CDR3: ASSLGRMNSPLH
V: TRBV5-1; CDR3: ASSQGQARGTDTQY
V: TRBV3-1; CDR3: ASSQDLSHLRPETQY
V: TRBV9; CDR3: ASSVSPADLDTQY
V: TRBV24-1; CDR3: ATSDPAGGGRNIQY
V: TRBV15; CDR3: ATRSTGGGSPTDTQY
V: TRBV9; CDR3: ASSVDSSGRTGELF
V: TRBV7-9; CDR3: ASSFQGVRTGELF
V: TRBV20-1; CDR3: SARLGRPGELF
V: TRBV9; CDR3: ASSAQPGVETQY
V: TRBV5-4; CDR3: ASSRGTGSGNTIY
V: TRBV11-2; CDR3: ASSLALVDRGEKLF
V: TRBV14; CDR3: ASSPSWMILAKNIQY
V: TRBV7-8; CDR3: ASSPTLAGVQF
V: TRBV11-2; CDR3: ASSFLRPNQGNTIY
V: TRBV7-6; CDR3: ASGSGRGSYNEQF
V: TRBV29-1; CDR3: SARTGAVTEAF
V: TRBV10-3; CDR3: AISESISRGANEQF
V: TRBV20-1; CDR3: SVRLGASRGTQY
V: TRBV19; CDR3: ASGPGPVGPQH
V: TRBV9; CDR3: ASSGGGGRKNGGTDTQY
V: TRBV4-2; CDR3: ASSQVRTMSAKNIQY
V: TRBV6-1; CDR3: ASPGLATSSYEQY
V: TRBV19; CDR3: ASANQGTRPQH
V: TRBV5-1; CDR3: ASSLDSSAGPQH
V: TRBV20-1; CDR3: SAKTAGEGYTGELF